This T cell receptor beta chain originates from a study of cytomegalovirus exposure and HLA in healthy donors. The germline V and J ends were trimmed by 2 bases and 7 bases, with 18 bases remaining between them. Germline V gene sequence: CDR1 SGHRS, CDR2 YFSETQ. This CDR3 has 16 residues. Only in-frame clones appear in the TCRdb table, and some are missing; sequencing was by immunoSEQ multiplex PCR. The repertoire holds tens of thousands of clones, with roughly 90% as singletons. The chain combines TRBV5-1 with TRBJ1-4; D is perhaps TRBD1 (6 bases). The sequence was obtained from a woman between 18 and 30 years old in good health and CMV-seropositive. Sequencing was carried out using PBMCs. CDR3 bases: TGCGCCAGCAGCTTTAGGACGGAGGGAGGGGGTGAAAAACTGTTTTTT. It specifies CASSFRTEGGGEKLFF.